This is a list of T cell receptor beta chains from one sample in a study of cytomegalovirus exposure and HLA in healthy donors. Assay used: immunoSEQ multiplex PCR; TCRdb lists only in-frame clones, some missing. The sample shows 90,000 to 95,000 clones, more than 70% of them seen only once. The sequenced sample consisted of PBMCs. These receptor sequences come from a man aged 18 to 29 in good health and CMV-seronegative. Each CDR3 is given with its conserved first and last residue. Fields, in order: V gene, CDR3 length, J gene, CDR3 protein.

>TRBV6-5|13|TRBJ2-7
CASSRRGRYEQYF
>TRBV5-6|15|TRBJ1-6
CASSLAAGGGSPLHF
>TRBV9|14|TRBJ2-7
CASSPGQGLGEQYF
>TRBV10-3|15|TRBJ2-7
CAISEIGQGGYEQYF
>TRBV9|15|TRBJ2-3
CASSYGLAEGDTQYF
>TRBV30|14|TRBJ1-1
CAWSVHRKNTEAFF
>TRBV4-1|17|TRBJ1-1
CASSQDGLHGLITEAFF
>TRBV9|15|TRBJ1-6
CASSVEGQGASPLHF
>TRBV5-6|15|TRBJ1-5
CASSFRDRNNQPQHF
>TRBV5-5|14|TRBJ2-3
CASSFQADTDTQYF
>TRBV6-5|15|TRBJ1-3
CASSRPEGARNTIYF
>TRBV5-4|16|TRBJ1-3
CASSLGTRVGGNTIYF
>TRBV5-6|15|TRBJ1-1
CASSFRGNLNTEAFF
>TRBV5-1|16|TRBJ2-5
CASSPSSGGVQETQYF
>TRBV10-3|12|TRBJ1-1
CATTAGYTEAFF
>TRBV4-1|16|TRBJ2-1
CASSQETSGGVNEQFF
>TRBV7-9|16|TRBJ1-2
CSSSKSGSRNVHGYTF
>TRBV7-2|15|TRBJ1-2
CASSAGQGASWGYTF
>TRBV29-1|15|TRBJ1-2
CSVPATGIGGYGYTF
>TRBV6-5|13|TRBJ1-5
CASRAHSNQPQHF
>TRBV29-1|14|TRBJ1-4
CSVAGTTTNEKLFF
>TRBV7-9|17|TRBJ2-3
CASSLVQLAGSTDTQYF
>TRBV7-2|13|TRBJ1-1
CASSLDRDTEAFF
>TRBV7-9|17|NA
CASSLGQGADGHYEQYF
>TRBV19|13|TRBJ1-1
CASSDRLNTEAFF
>TRBV29-1|14|TRBJ2-7
CSVDTTGSSYEQYF
>TRBV7-9|12|TRBJ1-2
CASSSDTYGYTF
>TRBV7-9|13|TRBJ2-1
CASSSSPEPEQFF
>TRBV29-1|13|TRBJ1-2
CSAGGVANYGYTF
>TRBV19|14|TRBJ1-5
CASIDGRGRQPQHF
>TRBV4-1|13|TRBJ2-5
CASSRLPRETQYF
>TRBV25-1|15|TRBJ2-5
CASSESQGLQETQYF
>TRBV6-5|15|TRBJ2-5
CASSYPGLGAETQYF
>TRBV7-2|16|TRBJ2-3
CASSTTGLAERGTQYF
>TRBV14|16|TRBJ1-1
CASSHPLSSLNTEAFF
>TRBV9|16|TRBJ1-2
CASSILGGPFNYGYTF
>TRBV29-1|15|TRBJ1-2
CSVVKVPGQGSGYTF
>TRBV5-4|14|TRBJ1-2
CASSAPQGYDGYTF
>TRBV18|15|TRBJ1-1
CASSPGGTANTEAFF
>TRBV6-1|15|TRBJ1-6
CASSEEGLSNSPLHF
>TRBV28|16|TRBJ2-1
CASSSLSGGAWNEQFF